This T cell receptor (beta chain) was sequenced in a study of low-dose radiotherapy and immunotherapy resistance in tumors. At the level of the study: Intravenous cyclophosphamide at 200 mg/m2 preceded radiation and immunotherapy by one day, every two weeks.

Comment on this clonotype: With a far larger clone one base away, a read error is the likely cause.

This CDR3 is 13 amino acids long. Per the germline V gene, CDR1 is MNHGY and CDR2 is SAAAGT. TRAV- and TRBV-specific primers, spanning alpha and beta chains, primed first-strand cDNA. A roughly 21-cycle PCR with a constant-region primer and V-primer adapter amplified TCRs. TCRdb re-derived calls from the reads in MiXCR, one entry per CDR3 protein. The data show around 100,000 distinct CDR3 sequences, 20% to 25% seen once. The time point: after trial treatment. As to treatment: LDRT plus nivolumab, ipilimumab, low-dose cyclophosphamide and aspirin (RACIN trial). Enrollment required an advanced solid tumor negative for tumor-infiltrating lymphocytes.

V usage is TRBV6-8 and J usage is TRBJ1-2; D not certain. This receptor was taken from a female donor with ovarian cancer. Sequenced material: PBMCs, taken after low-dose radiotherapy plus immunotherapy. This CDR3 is CASTQTVPDGFTF. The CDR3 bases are TGTGCCAGCACCCAGACTGTGCCAGATGGCTTCACCTTC.